Listed below are T cell receptor beta chains from one sample, sequenced in a study of OX40 agonist ivuxolimab in advanced cancers. Repertoires were generated with immunoSEQ multiplex PCR, while TCRdb's copy carries only in-frame clones and drops some. Seen here are roughly 100,000 clones, roughly 88% observed once, and the top ten hold 3% to 4%. This sample comprised CD4+ or CD8+ T cells sorted from blood, obtained in a trial of the OX40 agonist ivuxolimab. These receptors all stem from an adult with an advanced solid tumor such as melanoma, head and neck, liver or kidney cancer. Each CDR3 is given without its conserved first and last residue. A D gene is named only where the DNA matches it firmly.

ASSLIASGSYEQF | TRBV7-9 | TRBD2 | TRBJ2-1
ASSSPGQGSDYGYT | TRBV5-1 | TRBD1 | TRBJ1-2
AEAGRGGQ | TRBV28 | - | TRBJ1-5
ASSIPLAGAGGGQF | TRBV19 | TRBD2 | TRBJ2-1
ASDRVASTDTQY | TRBV5-6 | TRBD1 | TRBJ2-3
ASSLGYKGQKQYQETQY | TRBV7-8 | - | TRBJ2-5
AWSAVGTQY | TRBV30 | - | TRBJ2-5
ASSLVSDTEAF | TRBV7-9 | - | TRBJ1-1
ASSVDGDGGLGEKLF | TRBV9 | - | TRBJ1-4
ASSHDRTGGANTGELF | TRBV11-1 | TRBD1 | TRBJ2-2